This TCR beta chain was obtained from a study of T cells after yellow fever vaccination. Study-wide background: Those fractions that held only low numbers of cells were prepared using the SMART-Seq v4 Ultra Low Input RNA kit.

Study observations and caveats: Abundant clonotypes from the bulk population could have been carried over as contaminants into FACS-sorted repertoires.

V was pared by 6 bases and J by 5 bases, with 14 bases between. The CDR3 is 13 residues long. From germline, CDR1 is SQVTM and CDR2 ANQGSEA. Researchers made TCR cDNA using 5'RACE template switching, and this step added a universal primer site and UMIs. Each CDR3 protein is one row after TCRdb ran MiXCR on the 5' RACE reads. Of some 350,000 distinct CDR3 sequences listed, 3% to 4.5% are singletons. About this clonotype itself: Its antigen is as yet unknown.

The source of this sequence is a man in his late teens or twenties who received the YFV17D yellow fever vaccine. The rearrangement uses TRBV29-1 and TRBJ2-1; D possibly corresponds to TRBD1 (6 bases). The sequences come from PBMCs, collected 5 days after the yellow fever booster vaccination. The CDR3 nucleotides read TGCAGCGTGGGCCAGGGGTATCACAATGAGCAGTTCTTC. Protein product: CSVGQGYHNEQFF.